One and the same sample provided the 14 T cell receptor beta chains below, sequenced in a study of cytomegalovirus exposure and HLA in healthy donors (dated by TCRdb to between 2016 and 2019). To prepare the library, the immunoSEQ multiplex PCR assay was applied. TCRdb obtained this table from immuneACCESS and retained in-frame rearrangements with V and J assigned. These tables miss some clones; where compared with another copy, unresolved V genes account for less than half of the shortfall, and the remainder is unexplained. The sample table records about 110,000 clones; about 85% of these occur just once. Approximately 4% of the sample belongs to the ten largest clones. Specimen: PBMCs. The receptors originated from a woman younger than 35 in good health and CMV-seropositive.

This chain links TRBV27 with TRBJ1-2, with 7 bases aligning to TRBD1. CDR3 length: 16 residues. Losses at the gene ends were 6 bases for V and 2 bases for J; bases not matched to a gene: 12. CDR1 and CDR2 (germline): MNHEY, SMNVEV (reference sequence). The CDR3 protein is CASRTVSRGVNYGYTF. The CDR3 region has the DNA TGTGCCAGCAGAACTGTCTCCAGGGGGGTCAACTATGGCTACACCTTC.

This clone occurred a few times. The gene calls are TRBV7-9 and TRBJ2-5; 9 nucleotides match TRBD1. The CDR3 sequence is 14 residues long. CDR1 SEHNR and CDR2 FQNEAQ come from the germline V gene (reference sequence). V lost 6 bases to trimming and J lost 1 base; unmatched junction nucleotides: 3. The CDR3 is CASSTGGPQETQYF. CDR3 DNA: TGTGCCAGCAGTACAGGGGGCCCCCAAGAGACCCAGTACTTC.

V usage is TRBV5-1 and J usage is TRBJ1-1; 8 nucleotides line up with TRBD1. CDR3 length equals 13 residues. The V and J ends lost 4 bases and 7 bases, in that order; junction bases with no gene match: 6. Germline loops: CDR1 SGHRS, CDR2 YFSETQ. The DNA of the CDR3 is TGCGCCAGCAGCATACAGGGGGTAGATGAAGCTTTCTTT. This gives the protein CASSIQGVDEAFF.

This chain links TRBV29-1 with TRBJ1-1, with D uncertain. Trimming pared 5 bases from V and 4 bases from J, leaving 11 bases between. CDR3 size: 12 residues. CDR1 and CDR2 from the germline V gene are SQVTM and ANQGSEA. The CDR3 reads CSVTPGTTEAFF. In DNA, the CDR3 is TGCAGCGTTACCCCGGGAACCACTGAAGCTTTCTTT.

This chain connects TRBV28 to TRBJ1-1; D call uncertain. The length of the CDR3 is 11 residues. V was clipped by 11 bases and J by 0 bases, with 7 bases between them. Germline CDR1 and CDR2: MDHEN and SYDVKM. CDR3 protein: CAVHMNTEAFF. CDR3 DNA sequence: TGTGCCGTCCACATGAACACTGAAGCTTTCTTT.

The V call is TRBV19, the J call TRBJ1-1; the D is unclear. CDR3 length equals 12 residues. Trimming shortened V by 8 bases and J by 5 bases, and 12 bases separated the two germline ends. Germline V gene data show CDR1 as LNHDA and CDR2 as SQIVND (reference sequence). The CDR3 DNA follows: TGTGCCAGTTACGGGCCGGGGACTGAAGCTTTCTTT. Its protein is CASYGPGTEAFF. The variable domain in full, completed from reference TRBV19 and TRBJ1-1, reads DGGITQSPKYLFRKEGQNVTLSCEQNLNHDAMYWYRQDPGQGLRLIYYSQIVNDFQKGDIAEGYSVSREKKESFPLTVTSAQKNPTAFYLCASYGPGTEAFFGQGTRLTVV.

The V gene is TRBV29-1, the J gene TRBJ2-1; TRBD2 agrees at 9 bases. The CDR3 has 14 residues. With 3 bases clipped from V and 3 bases from J, the junction kept 3 bases outside the gene matches. The germline CDR1 and CDR2 sequences are SQVTM and ANQGSEA. The CDR3 DNA reads TGCAGCGTTGATGCTAGCGGGATCTACAATGAGCAGTTCTTC. Its protein is CSVDASGIYNEQFF.

This chain links TRBV4-1 with TRBJ2-7, with a weak D call TRBD1 (5 bases). Germline CDR1 and CDR2: MGHRA and YSYEKL. This CDR3 region has 15 residues. V dropped 0 bases and J dropped 0 bases, with 9 bases sitting between them. The CDR3: CASSQEETASYEQYF. In DNA, the CDR3 is TGCGCCAGCAGCCAAGAGGAGACAGCCTCCTACGAGCAGTACTTC.

On this clone: This CDR3 is also generated by other DNA sequences in the sample. This chain joins TRBV11-1 and TRBJ2-7; 7 bases line up with TRBD1. Germline values: CDR1 SGHAT, CDR2 FQDESV (reference sequence). This CDR3 comprises 14 residues. V was pared by 5 bases and J by 3 bases, with 7 bases of the junction left unmatched. Written as DNA, the CDR3 is TGTGCCAGCAGCCCGCGGACAGGTAACTACGAGCAGTACTTC. As protein: CASSPRTGNYEQYF.

A single count supports this clone. The chain links TRBV6-5 to TRBJ2-5; TRBD1 agrees at 10 bases. Germline values: CDR1 MNHEY, CDR2 SVGAGI. V gave up 5 bases and J gave up 4 bases; unmatched junction bases: 4. The CDR3 has 14 residues. CDR3 nucleotide sequence: TGTGCCAGCAGTACGACAGGGGGCCCAGAGACCCAGTACTTC. Translating gives CASSTTGGPETQYF.

The rearrangement links TRBV7-2 to TRBJ2-2, with a tentative D call TRBD2 (5 bases). V was cut by 4 bases and J by 0 bases, with 12 bases left in between. Germline CDR1 and CDR2: SGHTA and FQGNSA. The CDR3 runs to 16 residues. The DNA of the CDR3 is TGTGCCAGCAGCTCACATAGCGTCTCGAACACCGGGGAGCTGTTTTTT. Its translation is CASSSHSVSNTGELFF.

The chain is built from TRBV4-1 and TRBJ2-1, with a tentative D call TRBD2 (6 bases). This CDR3 contains 14 residues. The V and J ends lost 1 base and 4 bases respectively, with 8 bases between them. Germline V gives CDR1 MGHRA, CDR2 YSYEKL. CDR3 in DNA: TGCGCCAGCAGCCAAGCAGGGACTTACAATGAGCAGTTCTTC. This sequence encodes CASSQAGTYNEQFF.

This chain uses TRBV5-4 with TRBJ2-3; TRBD1 might be the D (5 bases). The V end was cut by 0 bases, the J end by 2 bases, with 10 bases between. This CDR3 is built from 15 residues. Looked up from germline, CDR1 is SGHNT and CDR2 is YYREEE (reference sequence). In nucleotides, the CDR3 is TGTGCCAGCAGCTTGGACAGGACCACCACAGATACGCAGTATTTT. Translated, it gives CASSLDRTTTDTQYF.

The V and J genes are TRBV5-6 and TRBJ2-7, with TRBD2 matching 12 bases. Germline CDR1 and CDR2: SGHDT and YYEEEE. This CDR3 contains 16 residues. The V and J ends lost 2 bases and 6 bases, in that order; junction bases with no gene match: 9. CDR3 sequence: CASSLRTSGKLGEQYF. The CDR3 DNA reads as TGTGCCAGCAGCTTAAGGACTAGCGGGAAATTGGGCGAGCAGTACTTC.